The 27 T cell receptor beta chains in this list originate from one sample, sequenced in a study of OX40 agonist ivuxolimab in advanced cancers. Repertoires were generated with immunoSEQ multiplex PCR, while TCRdb's copy carries only in-frame clones and drops some. The profile covers over 60,000 clones, with almost 90% appearing a single time and 0.86% taken by the ten largest. Sample: CD4+ or CD8+ T cells sorted from blood, taken in a trial of the OX40 agonist ivuxolimab. Source of these receptors: an adult with an advanced solid tumor such as melanoma, head and neck, liver or kidney cancer.

The chain joins TRBV9 to TRBJ2-5; D uncertain. V lost 0 bases, J lost 7 bases, and 10 bases lay in between. The germline V gene has CDR1 SGDLS and CDR2 YYNGEE. This CDR3 has 13 residues. The CDR3 sequence: CASSVAAESTQYF. The CDR3 nucleotides read TGTGCCAGCAGCGTAGCGGCAGAATCGACCCAGTACTTC.

The chain uses TRBV6-6 and TRBJ1-5; D gene ambiguous. Germline CDR1 is MNHNY and CDR2 is SVGAGI (reference sequence). This CDR3 is built from 16 residues. Between the trimmed V and J ends, which lost 6 bases and 3 bases, there was a span of 18 bases. CDR3 DNA sequence: TGTGCCAGCAGAGCTAACAGCTTTACTTCCAATCAGCCCCAGCATTTT. It translates to CASRANSFTSNQPQHF.

The J gene is TRBJ2-3, the V gene TRBV4-3, with TRBD2 matching 16 bases. Germline assignment: CDR1 LGHNA and CDR2 YSLEER. The junction had 5 bases not matched to a gene; V was cut back by 2 bases and J by 9 bases. This CDR3 is 16 amino acids long. The CDR3 loop is CASSQLGLAGGETQYF. In nucleotides, the CDR3 is TGCGCCAGCAGCCAATTGGGACTAGCGGGGGGGGAGACGCAGTATTTT.

The chain uses TRBV4-1 and TRBJ1-6, with D possibly matching TRBD1 (5 bases). Germline V gene sequence: CDR1 MGHRA, CDR2 YSYEKL. The CDR3 extends over 16 amino acids. V gave up 1 base and J gave up 4 bases, with 11 bases separating them. CDR3 in DNA: TGCGCCAGCAGCCAAGGGGGCAGGGAGTATAATTCACCCCTCCACTTT. Residues: CASSQGGREYNSPLHF.

The chain carries TRBV18 and TRBJ2-7; D might be TRBD1 (5 bases). From germline, CDR1 is KGHSH and CDR2 LQKENI. CDR3 length: 15 residues. With 5 bases removed from V and 0 bases from J, the gap between germline ends came to 14 bases. The CDR3 DNA follows: TGTGCCAGCTCAGCTAATGCAGGGCTCTCCTACGAGCAGTACTTC. Translating it yields CASSANAGLSYEQYF. The entire variable domain, with the rest obtained from reference TRBV18 and TRBJ2-7, is as follows: NAGVMQNPRHLVRRRGQEARLRCSPMKGHSHVYWYRQLPEEGLKFMVYLQKENIIDESGMPKERFSAEFPKEGPSILRIQQVVRGDSAAYFCASSANAGLSYEQYFGPGTRLTVT.

The J gene is TRBJ2-7, the V gene TRBV28; D unclear. Between the trimmed V and J ends, which lost 6 bases and 1 base, there was a span of 16 bases. The CDR3 loop spans 15 amino acids. Germline CDR1 MDHEN, CDR2 SYDVKM. This CDR3 reads CASSKTPLGSYEQYF. CDR3 bases: TGTGCCAGCAGCAAAACACCCTTGGGATCCTACGAGCAGTACTTC.

The CDR3 region has the DNA TGCGCCAGCAGTTTTCGACACTTCCAAGAGACCCAGTACTTC. It codes for CASSFRHFQETQYF. The chain carries TRBV23-1 and TRBJ2-5, with D uncertain. TRBV23-1 is assigned to the ORF class and has an uncertain function. The CDR3 runs to 14 residues. V lost 5 bases, J lost 1 base, and 11 bases lay in between.

The chain has TRBV28 and TRBJ2-7; TRBD1 might be the D (7 bases). V was pared by 3 bases and J by 2 bases, with 14 bases between. Germline CDR1 reads MDHEN; CDR2 reads SYDVKM. The CDR3 consists of 15 residues. In DNA form, the CDR3 reads TGTGCCAGCAGTTTCTCTCAGGGGGGAACCTACGAGCAGTACTTC. Amino acids: CASSFSQGGTYEQYF.

The genes are TRBV19 and TRBJ1-1, with a possible D match to TRBD1 (5 bases). V was shortened by 5 bases and J by 6 bases, with 13 bases between the two germline ends. The CDR3 covers 13 residues. The germline V gene has CDR1 LNHDA and CDR2 SQIVND (reference sequence). CDR3 residues: CASSPAGISEAFF. DNA of the CDR3: TGTGCCAGTAGTCCGGCAGGGATTTCTGAAGCTTTCTTT. Filled out from reference TRBV19 and TRBJ1-1, the complete variable domain reads DGGITQSPKYLFRKEGQNVTLSCEQNLNHDAMYWYRQDPGQGLRLIYYSQIVNDFQKGDIAEGYSVSREKKESFPLTVTSAQKNPTAFYLCASSPAGISEAFFGQGTRLTVV.

This chain joins TRBV7-2 and TRBJ1-2; unclear D gene. The germline V gene encodes CDR1 SGHTA and CDR2 FQGNSA. CDR3 size: 12 residues. V lost 1 base and J 5 bases, leaving 5 bases between the germline ends. The CDR3 protein is CASSLDLYGYTF. The CDR3 nucleotides read TGTGCCAGCAGCTTAGATTTGTATGGCTACACCTTC.

The chain is built from TRBV29-1 and TRBJ1-1; a possible D gene is TRBD1 (6 bases). From germline, CDR1 is SQVTM and CDR2 ANQGSEA. The CDR3 extends over 14 amino acids. The V end was cut by 6 bases, the J end by 0 bases, with 14 bases between. The CDR3, as DNA: TGCAGCGTGGCACGGGACATCTTGAACACTGAAGCTTTCTTT. Amino acids: CSVARDILNTEAFF.

The chain is built from TRBV6-5 and TRBJ1-4; D might be TRBD1 (5 bases). The germline V gene has CDR1 MNHEY and CDR2 SVGAGI. The V end was cut by 2 bases, the J end by 5 bases, with 12 bases between. CDR3 length: 15 amino acids. The CDR3 DNA is TGTGCCAGCAGTTACGCAGGGCTGGTGAATGAAAAACTGTTTTTT. Its protein is CASSYAGLVNEKLFF.

V gene TRBV18 combines with J gene TRBJ2-7, with 8 bases fitting TRBD1. V gave up 3 bases and J gave up 2 bases; unmatched junction bases: 6. The CDR3 contains 15 residues. Germline assignment: CDR1 KGHSH and CDR2 LQKENI. Written as DNA, the CDR3 is TGTGCCAGCTCACCTTCCGGGACAGGAACCTACGAGCAGTACTTC. Its translation: CASSPSGTGTYEQYF.

V is TRBV5-1 and J is TRBJ2-5; TRBD2 matches at 9 bases. CDR1 is SGHRS, CDR2 YFSETQ, per germline. This CDR3 has 16 residues. J lost 9 bases, V lost 3 bases, and 15 bases had no gene match. CDR3 sequence reads: CASSSGTTSGVGAQYF. Here the CDR3 DNA reads TGCGCCAGCAGCTCCGGAACGACTAGCGGAGTGGGGGCCCAGTACTTC.

The chain combines TRBV11-2 with TRBJ2-1; a weak D match, TRBD2 (5 bases). This CDR3 is built from 17 residues. The ends were cut back, 5 bases at V and 3 bases at J, with 20 bases in the middle. CDR1 and CDR2 (germline): SGHAT, FQNNGV. The CDR3 sequence is CASSLSLRGWIYNEQFF. The CDR3 DNA sequence: TGTGCCAGCAGCCTATCCCTTCGGGGTTGGATCTACAATGAGCAGTTCTTC.

The rearrangement uses TRBV6-6 and TRBJ1-2; D not certain. V lost 7 bases to trimming and J lost 0 bases, with 15 bases between them. The CDR3 runs to 15 residues. Germline values: CDR1 MNHNY, CDR2 SVGAGI (reference sequence). CDR3 bases: TGTGCCAGCAAGCTGTCGGCAAGTCCTAACTATGGCTACACCTTC. Protein product: CASKLSASPNYGYTF.

The chain joins TRBV28 to TRBJ2-7; 8 bases align to TRBD1. V shed 6 bases, J shed 2 bases, and the junction held 9 bases outside the gene matches. The CDR3 contains 15 residues. The germline V gene encodes CDR1 MDHEN and CDR2 SYDVKM. Here the CDR3 DNA reads TGTGCCAGCAGCAGACGACAGGGGAGGCCCTACGAGCAGTACTTC. This gives the protein CASSRRQGRPYEQYF.

This rearrangement joins TRBV6-6 to TRBJ2-5; 13 bases are shared with TRBD2. The CDR3 is made up of 16 amino acids. V shed 6 bases and J 5 bases; nucleotides not matched to a gene: 9. Germline V gene sequence: CDR1 MNHNY, CDR2 SVGAGI (reference sequence). In DNA form, the CDR3 reads TGTGCCAGCAGGAGGGGACTAGCGGGATTTTGGGAGACCCAGTACTTC. Protein: CASRRGLAGFWETQYF.

The gene calls are TRBV7-8 and TRBJ1-6; D ambiguous. V shed 5 bases and J shed 5 bases, with 4 bases lying between them. The germline V gene has CDR1 SGHVS and CDR2 FQNEAQ. The CDR3 covers 12 residues. The CDR3 here is CASSSHNSPLHF. CDR3 in DNA: TGTGCCAGCAGCAGTCATAATTCACCCCTCCACTTT.

In this sample, this clone turned up once. The chain carries TRBV12-5 and TRBJ1-1; maybe TRBD1 (6 bases). V gave up 5 bases and J gave up 0 bases, with 7 bases separating them. The germline V gene has CDR1 LGHNT and CDR2 FRNRAP. The CDR3 spans 13 residues. The CDR3 nucleotides are TGTGCTAGTGGTACAGGGATGAACACTGAAGCTTTCTTT. Amino acid sequence: CASGTGMNTEAFF.

The chain joins TRBV6-1 to TRBJ1-5, with D unresolved. Trimming removed 2 bases from V and 5 bases from J, with 7 bases in between. The CDR3 extends over 13 amino acids. The germline V gene encodes CDR1 MNHNS and CDR2 SASEGT. As DNA, the CDR3 is TGTGCCAGCAGTGAACAGGACCATCAGCCCCAGCATTTT. This gives the protein CASSEQDHQPQHF.

This chain connects TRBV6-4 to TRBJ2-5; no definite D call. CDR1 is MRHNA and CDR2 is SNTAGT in the germline V gene. The V end was cut by 5 bases, the J end by 5 bases, with 12 bases between. The CDR3 length is 13 residues. CDR3 DNA: TGTGCCAGCAGTCAATCGCCGCAGGAGACCCAGTACTTC. Its translation is CASSQSPQETQYF.

The chain recombines TRBV11-3 with TRBJ2-2; 8 bases agree with TRBD1. Germline V CDR1 and CDR2: SGHNT, YENEEA. The CDR3 length is 16 residues. V dropped 3 bases and J dropped 1; count of bases not matched to a gene: 4. CDR3 sequence: CASSFSGGLNTGELFF. The CDR3, as DNA: TGTGCCAGCAGCTTTTCAGGGGGCTTGAACACCGGGGAGCTGTTTTTT. The variable domain in full, with the rest retrieved from reference TRBV11-3 and TRBJ2-2, is EAGVVQSPRYKIIEKKQPVAFWCNPISGHNTLYWYLQNLGQGPELLIRYENEEAVDDSQLPKDRFSAERLKGVDSTLKIQPAELGDSAVYLCASSFSGGLNTGELFFGEGSRLTVL.

The chain has TRBV2 and TRBJ2-1; no firm D call. Germline CDR1 reads SNHLY; CDR2 reads FYNNEI. The CDR3 loop spans 11 amino acids. Trimming left V 3 bases short and J 12 bases short, with 9 bases between. CDR3 nucleotides: TGTGCCAGCAGTGATGATGTTGGGCAGTTCTTC. Translated: CASSDDVGQFF.

The CDR3 sequence: CASSLGLQANEQFF. The CDR3 region has the DNA TGTGCCAGCAGCTTGGGACTGCAGGCCAATGAGCAGTTCTTC. V gene TRBV5-8 combines with J gene TRBJ2-1; D uncertain. This CDR3 comprises 14 residues. CDR1 is SGHTS and CDR2 is YDEGEE in the germline V gene. V was pared by 0 bases and J by 6 bases, with 10 bases between.

This chain joins TRBV19 and TRBJ1-5; 10 bases line up with TRBD1. Germline V gene sequence: CDR1 LNHDA, CDR2 SQIVND (reference sequence). V lost 8 bases to trimming and J lost 4 bases; unmatched junction nucleotides: 2. This CDR3 spans 13 amino acids. The CDR3, as DNA: TGTGCCAGTTGGACAGGGGGTAATCAGCCCCAGCATTTT. Its translation is CASWTGGNQPQHF.

This clone was picked up one time. The rearrangement joins TRBV6-1 to TRBJ1-1; possibly TRBD1 for D (5 bases). V was pared by 6 bases and J by 8 bases, with 13 bases between. This CDR3 is 12 amino acids long. The germline V gene encodes CDR1 MNHNS and CDR2 SASEGT. The CDR3 DNA follows: TGTGCCAGCAGCCTCGACAGAGTGGAAGCTTTCTTT. Residues: CASSLDRVEAFF.